Listed below are T cell receptor beta chains from one sample, sequenced in a study of blood T cell repertoires in COVID-19. Measured with immunoSEQ multiplex PCR; TCRdb has only the in-frame clones, and not every one. The sample carries about 100,000 clones, 88% recorded once. The sequenced sample consisted of peripheral blood. These receptors all stem from a human donor in a cohort sampled during active COVID-19. Each CDR3 is given with its conserved first and last residue. A D gene is named only where the DNA matches it firmly. A row's size may be missing; if present it is once, few, many or a size class.

V,size,J,length,D,DNA,CDR3
TRBV6-5,few,TRBJ1-1,13,-,TGTGCCAGCAGTCAATCGGGGAGGACTGAAGCTTTCTTT,CASSQSGRTEAFF
TRBV5-1,-,TRBJ2-1,14,TRBD1,TGCGCCAGCGTGGACAGGGATGAGGGAGATGAGCAGTTCTTC,CASVDRDEGDEQFF
TRBV10-1,-,TRBJ2-3,18,TRBD1,TGCGCCAGCAGTGAGTCGGGACAGGGTCGCCCGGGCACAGATACGCAGTATTTT,CASSESGQGRPGTDTQYF
TRBV3-1/TRBV3-2,-,TRBJ2-1,11,-,TGTGCCAGCAGCCAACAGGGGCCGCAGTTCTTC,CASSQQGPQFF
TRBV21-1,-,TRBJ2-3,17,-,TGTGCCAGCAGCAAAGCTCCGGTCCCGACAGGGGACGATACGCAGTATTTT,CASSKAPVPTGDDTQYF
TRBV10-2,-,TRBJ1-4,14,-,TGCGCCAGCAGTGACCAAGGGGTAGGGGAAAAACTGTTTTTT,CASSDQGVGEKLFF
TRBV14,-,TRBJ2-3,15,TRBD1,TGTGCCAGCAGCCAGAGGACAGGGCAGGCAGATACGCAGTATTTT,CASSQRTGQADTQYF
TRBV4-1,-,TRBJ1-1,13,-,TGCGCCAGCAGACTTGACAGGAACACTGAAGCTTTCTTT,CASRLDRNTEAFF
TRBV11-3,-,TRBJ2-1,12,TRBD2,TGTGCCAGCAGCCTCCAAGCGGGGCAGCAGTTCTTC,CASSLQAGQQFF
TRBV2,-,TRBJ2-7,13,-,TGTGCCAGCAGGGAGGACAGCCCCTACGAGCAGTACTTC,CASREDSPYEQYF
TRBV19,-,TRBJ2-2,13,-,TGTGCCAGTAGCCTGACAGTAACCGGGGAGCTGTTTTTT,CASSLTVTGELFF
TRBV3-1/TRBV3-2,-,TRBJ2-5,11,-,TGTGCCAGCAGCTCCTTGGAGACCCAGTACTTC,CASSSLETQYF
TRBV11-3,-,TRBJ1-1,13,-,TGTGCCAGCAGCCCGGGGATGGGAACTGAAGCTTTCTTT,CASSPGMGTEAFF
TRBV12-3/TRBV12-4,-,TRBJ1-4,13,TRBD1,TGTGCCAGCAGTGTCAGGGGGCGGGAAAAACTGTTTTTT,CASSVRGREKLFF
TRBV19,-,TRBJ2-7,15,TRBD1,TGTGCCAGTAGTTTCGGACAGGGGGCCTCCTACGAGCAGTACTTC,CASSFGQGASYEQYF
TRBV28,-,TRBJ1-4,12,TRBD1,TGTGCCAGCAGGACAGGGAATGAAAAACTGTTTTTT,CASRTGNEKLFF
TRBV11-2,-,TRBJ2-7,14,-,TGTGCCAGCAGCTTAGCAGTTCAGGGATACGAGCAGTACTTC,CASSLAVQGYEQYF
TRBV12-5,-,TRBJ1-5,14,TRBD1,TGTGCTAGTGGTTTGCTCACAGGGGATCAGCCCCAGCATTTT,CASGLLTGDQPQHF
TRBV15,-,TRBJ1-5,14,TRBD1,TGTGCCACCAGCACGACAGGGGGGAGTCAGCCCCAGCATTTT,CATSTTGGSQPQHF
TRBV9,-,TRBJ1-6,15,-,TGTGCCAGCAGCGTGAGCACAGGTCGAAGTTCACCCCTCCACTTT,CASSVSTGRSSPLHF
TRBV27,-,TRBJ2-6,17,-,TGTGCCAGCAGGGCAGGTCCCTTTTCGTCTGGGGCCAACGTCCTGACTTTC,CASRAGPFSSGANVLTF
TRBV7-8,once,TRBJ1-5,15,-,TGTGCCAGCAGCTTAGGAGTTTACATTTCAGGGCCCCAGCATTTT,CASSLGVYISGPQHF
TRBV5-8,few,TRBJ1-3,15,-,TGTGCCAGCAGCGTGACCGCGGGCTCTGGAAACACCATATATTTT,CASSVTAGSGNTIYF
TRBV19,few,TRBJ1-6,15,-,TGTGCCAGTAGTCCCTTCGCAGGGCCGGCTTCACCCCTCCACTTT,CASSPFAGPASPLHF
TRBV5-1,-,TRBJ2-7,14,TRBD2,TGCGCCAGCAGCCCCGAGGGGACTAGCGGCGAGCAGTACTTC,CASSPEGTSGEQYF
TRBV4-1,-,TRBJ2-7,14,-,TGCGCCAGCAGGCCCTCCGACAGCGCCTACGAGCAGTACTTC,CASRPSDSAYEQYF
TRBV15,-,TRBJ1-2,18,TRBD1,TGTGCCACCAGCAGAGAACGGAGGACAGGGGATTCTTTCTATGGCTACACCTTC,CATSRERRTGDSFYGYTF
TRBV7-9,once,TRBJ1-4,14,-,TGTGCCAGCAGCTCTACACAGGGTAATGAAAAACTGTTTTTT,CASSSTQGNEKLFF
TRBV7-9,-,TRBJ1-2,13,-,TGTGCCAGCAGCTCCGCTCCAGGGGATGGCTACACCTTC,CASSSAPGDGYTF
TRBV20-1,-,TRBJ2-3,14,-,TGCAGTGCTAGTCACACCCTCCGAAAAGATACGCAGTATTTT,CSASHTLRKDTQYF
TRBV5-1,-,TRBJ1-2,13,TRBD1,TGCGCCAGCAGCTTGGGAGGGGGCGATGGCTACACCTTC,CASSLGGGDGYTF
TRBV7-2,-,TRBJ1-2,14,-,TGTGCCAGCAGCCCCGAGGGCCGGGTCTATGGCTACACCTTC,CASSPEGRVYGYTF
TRBV15,-,TRBJ1-1,14,-,TGTGCCACCAGCAGAGTTGGACAGACAAGTGAAGCTTTCTTT,CATSRVGQTSEAFF
TRBV27,-,TRBJ2-1,16,TRBD2,TGTGCCAGCCGCAGGCCGGGAGGGATGCGTGGCAATGAGCAGTTCTTC,CASRRPGGMRGNEQFF
TRBV7-9,-,TRBJ1-2,14,-,TGTGCCAGCAGCCCGAGGACAGACATCTATGGCTACACCTTC,CASSPRTDIYGYTF
TRBV28,-,TRBJ1-4,13,-,TGTGCCAGTCAGGGTGGGGGGGCTGAAAAACTGTTTTTT,CASQGGGAEKLFF
TRBV3-1/TRBV3-2,-,TRBJ2-1,14,-,TGTGCCAGCAGCCCCGCTAGCTCCGTCAATGAGCAGTTCTTC,CASSPASSVNEQFF
TRBV19,once,TRBJ2-3,17,TRBD2,TGTGCCAGTAGTATGGACCTGGGAAGGGCTAGCGGAGATACGCAGTATTTT,CASSMDLGRASGDTQYF
TRBV7-9,-,TRBJ2-7,14,-,TGTGCCAGCAGCAGAAACTACAGGGATAACGAGCAGTACTTC,CASSRNYRDNEQYF
TRBV11-3,-,TRBJ2-1,13,-,TGTGCCAGCAGCTTAGGGGGCCCCGCTGAGCAGTTCTTC,CASSLGGPAEQFF
TRBV7-9,-,TRBJ2-3,15,TRBD2,TGTGCCAGCAGCTCTCTCGGGGGGGACACAGATACGCAGTATTTT,CASSSLGGDTDTQYF
TRBV27,-,TRBJ2-2,12,-,TGTGCCAGCAGTACGCTGTCGGGTGAGCTGTTTTTT,CASSTLSGELFF
TRBV3-1/TRBV3-2,-,TRBJ1-2,14,TRBD1,TGTGCCAGCAGCCAACCGGGACAGGGCTATGGCTACACCTTC,CASSQPGQGYGYTF
TRBV19,-,TRBJ2-3,16,-,TGTGCCAGTAGTGGATTAGACAGCCTTAGCACAGATACGCAGTATTTT,CASSGLDSLSTDTQYF
TRBV5-5,-,TRBJ1-1,13,-,TGTGCCAGCAGCTTTGGAGTGGACACTGAAGCTTTCTTT,CASSFGVDTEAFF
TRBV6-5,-,TRBJ1-2,15,-,TGTGCCACCAGTTTGGTACACCCAGCTAACTATGGCTACACCTTC,CATSLVHPANYGYTF
TRBV2,-,TRBJ1-6,15,-,TGTGCCAGCAGGTATGAAAGGGGGTCGAACTCACCCCTCCACTTT,CASRYERGSNSPLHF
TRBV21-1,-,TRBJ1-2,18,-,TGTGCCAGCAGCGAGAAGGGGTTCGGCCTTAAATCCGGGAGTGGCTACACCTTC,CASSEKGFGLKSGSGYTF
TRBV5-1,once,TRBJ1-2,14,-,TGCGCCAGCAGTCTGGAGATGGGGGCCGAGGGCTACACCTTC,CASSLEMGAEGYTF
TRBV11-2,-,TRBJ2-6,17,-,TGTGCCAGCAGCTTAGGACTGCTAGATACTGGGGCCAACGTCCTGACTTTC,CASSLGLLDTGANVLTF
TRBV10-2,-,TRBJ1-1,13,-,TGCGCCAGCAGTCACATAACGAACACTGAAGCTTTCTTT,CASSHITNTEAFF
TRBV19,-,TRBJ2-5,15,TRBD1,TGTGCCAGTAGCTCGGGACAGCGCCTCGAGGAGACCCAGTACTTC,CASSSGQRLEETQYF
TRBV30,once,TRBJ1-1,16,TRBD1,TGTGCCTGGAGTGTAAATTGGGCAGGGGGAAGTACTGAAGCTTTCTTT,CAWSVNWAGGSTEAFF
TRBV28,few,TRBJ2-7,16,TRBD2,TGTGCCAGCAGTTTCGACCGATCGGGGGGCTCCTACGAGCAGTACTTC,CASSFDRSGGSYEQYF
TRBV4-1,-,TRBJ2-3,16,TRBD2,TGCGCCAGCAGCCCTAGAGGACCAGGGAGGGCGGATACGCAGTATTTT,CASSPRGPGRADTQYF
TRBV15,-,TRBJ1-2,14,TRBD1,TGTGCCACCAGCAGCTACAGGGGAGCCTATGGCTACACCTTC,CATSSYRGAYGYTF
TRBV7-9,-,TRBJ2-6,18,TRBD2,TGTGCCAGCAGCTTCGGTCGCGGGGGGGCCTCTGGGGCCAACGTCCTGACTTTC,CASSFGRGGASGANVLTF
TRBV12-5,-,TRBJ2-3,13,-,TGTGCTAGTGTTAGCCCAGGGGAAGATACGCAGTATTTT,CASVSPGEDTQYF
TRBV7-9,few,TRBJ1-2,15,TRBD1,TGTGCCAGCAGTTATCCAGGGGGATCTAACTATGGCTACACCTTC,CASSYPGGSNYGYTF
TRBV3-1/TRBV3-2,-,TRBJ2-1,16,TRBD1,TGTGCCAGCAGCCAAGATCTTGCAGGGGGTGGTCGTGAGCAGTTCTTC,CASSQDLAGGGREQFF